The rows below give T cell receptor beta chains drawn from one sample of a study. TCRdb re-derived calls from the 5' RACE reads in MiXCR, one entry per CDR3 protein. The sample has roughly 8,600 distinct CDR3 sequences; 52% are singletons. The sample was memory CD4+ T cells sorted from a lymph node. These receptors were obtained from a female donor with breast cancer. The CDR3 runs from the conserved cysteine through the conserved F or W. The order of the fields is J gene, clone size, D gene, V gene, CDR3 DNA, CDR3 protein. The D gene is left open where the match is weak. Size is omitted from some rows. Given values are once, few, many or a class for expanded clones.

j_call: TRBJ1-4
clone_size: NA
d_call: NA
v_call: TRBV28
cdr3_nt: TGTGCCAGCGGTTCGACCGTGGGGATGAATGAAAAACTGTTTTTT
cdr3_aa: CASGSTVGMNEKLFF

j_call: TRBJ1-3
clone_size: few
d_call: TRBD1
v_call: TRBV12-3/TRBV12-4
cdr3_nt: TGTGCCAGCAGTTTCGGGCAGGGGGCGAACACCATATATTTT
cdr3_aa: CASSFGQGANTIYF

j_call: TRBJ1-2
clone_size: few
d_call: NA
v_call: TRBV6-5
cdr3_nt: TGTGCCAGCAGTTACGGAGGGGACTATGGCTACACCTTC
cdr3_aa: CASSYGGDYGYTF

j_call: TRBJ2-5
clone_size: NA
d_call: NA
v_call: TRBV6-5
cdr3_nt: TGTGCCAGCAGCCATGGGGCTAGATTAGAGACCCAGTACTTC
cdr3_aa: CASSHGARLETQYF

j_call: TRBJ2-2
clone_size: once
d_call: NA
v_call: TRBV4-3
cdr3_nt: TGCGCCAGCAGCCAAGATCGGTTGGGCCAGAACACCGGGGAGCTGTTTTTT
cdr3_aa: CASSQDRLGQNTGELFF

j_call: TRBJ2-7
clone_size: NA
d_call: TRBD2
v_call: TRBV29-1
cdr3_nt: TGCAGCGTCCTAGCGGGAAGGTACGAGCAGTACTTC
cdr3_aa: CSVLAGRYEQYF

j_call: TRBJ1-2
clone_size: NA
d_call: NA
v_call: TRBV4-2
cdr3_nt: TGTGCCAGCAGCCAAGACGACGGGAACTATGGCTACACCTTC
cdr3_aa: CASSQDDGNYGYTF

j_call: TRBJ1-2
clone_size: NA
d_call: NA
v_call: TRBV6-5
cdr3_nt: TGTGCCAGCAGCCTAAATCAGGCTAACTATGGCTACACCTTC
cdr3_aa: CASSLNQANYGYTF

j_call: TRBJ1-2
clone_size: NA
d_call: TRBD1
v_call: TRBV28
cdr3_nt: TGTGCCGAATCAGGGGGCGACGGCTACACCTTC
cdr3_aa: CAESGGDGYTF

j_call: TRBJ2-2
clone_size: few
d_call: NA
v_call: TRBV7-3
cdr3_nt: TGTGCCAGCAGCTTACTGACTCACACCGGGGAGCTGTTTTTT
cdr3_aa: CASSLLTHTGELFF

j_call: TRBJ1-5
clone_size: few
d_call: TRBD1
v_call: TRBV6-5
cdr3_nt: TGTGCCAGCCATCCTACGGGACAGGGTGTTCAGCCCCAGCATTTT
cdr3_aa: CASHPTGQGVQPQHF

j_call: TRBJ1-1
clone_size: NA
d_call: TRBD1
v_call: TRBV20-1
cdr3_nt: TGCAGTATCCAACCGGAAGGGGACAGTGGAACTGAAGCTTTCTTT
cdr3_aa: CSIQPEGDSGTEAFF

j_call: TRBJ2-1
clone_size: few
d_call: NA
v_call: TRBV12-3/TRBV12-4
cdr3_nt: TGTGCCAGCAACCGGGACTCCTACAATGAGCAGTTCTTC
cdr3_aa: CASNRDSYNEQFF

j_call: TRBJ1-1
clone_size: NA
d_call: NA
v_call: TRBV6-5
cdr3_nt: TGTGCCAGCAGATCCACTGGACAGCCGAACACTGAAGCTTTCTTT
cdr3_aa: CASRSTGQPNTEAFF

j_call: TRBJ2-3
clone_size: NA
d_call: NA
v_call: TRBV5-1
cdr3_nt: TGCGCCAGCCAGCGGGCGGGACTTACCACAGATACGCAGTATTTT
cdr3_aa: CASQRAGLTTDTQYF

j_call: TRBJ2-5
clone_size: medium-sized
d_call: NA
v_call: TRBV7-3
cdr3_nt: TGTGCCAGCAGCCAACTAATTCAGGAGACCCAGTACTTC
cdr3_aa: CASSQLIQETQYF

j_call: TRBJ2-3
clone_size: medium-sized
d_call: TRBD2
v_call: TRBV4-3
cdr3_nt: TGCGCCAGCAGCCAAGAAATGGCGGGAGGGCCGACAGATACGCAGTATTTT
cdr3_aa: CASSQEMAGGPTDTQYF

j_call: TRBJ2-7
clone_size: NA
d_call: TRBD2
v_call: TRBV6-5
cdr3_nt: TGTGCCAGCAGTCAAGGACTAGCGGGACAGCAGTACTTC
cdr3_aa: CASSQGLAGQQYF

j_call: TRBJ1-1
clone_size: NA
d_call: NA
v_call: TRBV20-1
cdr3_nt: TGCAGTGCTAGAGGTAAAGCGCGGTCCGGAGCTTTCTTT
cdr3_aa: CSARGKARSGAFF

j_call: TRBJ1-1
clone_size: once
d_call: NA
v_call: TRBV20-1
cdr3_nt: TGCAGTGCAAAGAACACTGAAGCTTTCTTT
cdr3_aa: CSAKNTEAFF

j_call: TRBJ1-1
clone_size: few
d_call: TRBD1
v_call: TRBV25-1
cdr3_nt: TGTGCCAGCAGTGTCCAGGGGGGGGACGCTGAAGCTTTCTTT
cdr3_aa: CASSVQGGDAEAFF

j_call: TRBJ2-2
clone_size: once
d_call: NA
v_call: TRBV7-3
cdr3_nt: TGTGCCAGCAGCTTAACTAGGCCCGGGGAGCTGTTTTTT
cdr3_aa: CASSLTRPGELFF